This section outlines one TCR beta chain sequence together with its context. The antigen is not known. Cell sorting was applied to PBMCs, and CD4+ and CD8+ T cells were collected. The V gene lost 5 bases and the J gene lost 1 base, with 9 bases spanning the gap. This CDR3 spans 14 amino acids. CDR1 and CDR2 (germline): MNHEY, SMNVEV (reference sequence). Reverse transcribed after extraction, RNA yielded cDNA as the sequencing template. Clones were sequenced by immunoSEQ multiplex PCR, and TCRdb holds only the in-frame ones, with some missing. The sample lists about 200,000 clones, around three fifths seen once, with approximately 4.9% in the top ten. This record belongs to a study of CD8+ T cells in alopecia areata. Study-wide results and caveats: Mice showed clearer TCR sharing than patients did, a gap that was possibly HLA-related. Scalp sequencing captures resident alphabeta T cells of normal skin too. Scalp lesions, especially in alopecia totalis/universalis, had higher clonality than normal scalp.

V gene TRBV27 combines with J gene TRBJ1-3; D is undetermined. The source is a human donor in good health. The sequenced sample consisted of CD8+ T cells sorted from blood. CDR3 loop: CASSPSLSGNTIYF. In nucleotides, the CDR3 is TGTGCCAGCAGTCCCTCTTTATCTGGAAACACCATATATTTT.